The text below deals with one T cell receptor beta chain. Its specificity is unknown. TCRdb's table, derived via immunoSEQ multiplex PCR, lists solely in-frame clones and lacks some. In the table there are 95,000 to 100,000 clones, more than 70% of which are singletons. These data are taken from a study of T cell responses to AZD1222 COVID-19 vaccine. Overall study results and limits: At 160-218 and 743-854, vaccine-associated CD4 TCRs were dominant, and they spanned spike.

CDR1 and CDR2 (germline): LGHNA, YNFKEQ. The CDR3 extends over 16 amino acids. V lost 0 bases, J lost 1 base, and 11 bases lay in between. The sequenced sample was peripheral blood, obtained on day 0 of AZD1222 vaccination. The TCR comes from an adult in good health. This rearrangement joins TRBV4-2 to TRBJ2-3, with D possibly matching TRBD2 (6 bases). CDR3 coding DNA: TGTGCCAGCAGCCAAGATAGGCCTAGCGGCACAGATACGCAGTATTTT. Protein sequence: CASSQDRPSGTDTQYF.